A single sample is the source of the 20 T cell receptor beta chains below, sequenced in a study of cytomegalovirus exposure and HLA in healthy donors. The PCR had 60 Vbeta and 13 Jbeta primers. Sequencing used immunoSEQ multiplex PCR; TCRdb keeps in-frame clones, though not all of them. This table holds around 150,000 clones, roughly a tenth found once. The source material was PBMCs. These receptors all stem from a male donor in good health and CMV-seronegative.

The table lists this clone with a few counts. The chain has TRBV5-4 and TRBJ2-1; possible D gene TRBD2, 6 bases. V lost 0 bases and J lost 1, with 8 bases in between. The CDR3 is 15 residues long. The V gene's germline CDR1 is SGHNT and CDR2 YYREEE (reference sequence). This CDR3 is CASSLDGGSYNEQFF. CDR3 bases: TGTGCCAGCAGCTTGGACGGGGGTTCCTACAATGAGCAGTTCTTC.

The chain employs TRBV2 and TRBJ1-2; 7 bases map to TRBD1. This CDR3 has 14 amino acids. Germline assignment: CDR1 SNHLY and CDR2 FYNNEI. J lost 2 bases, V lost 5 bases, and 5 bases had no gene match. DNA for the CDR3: TGTGCCAGCAGTCCTATGACAGGGAACTATGGCTACACCTTC. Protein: CASSPMTGNYGYTF.

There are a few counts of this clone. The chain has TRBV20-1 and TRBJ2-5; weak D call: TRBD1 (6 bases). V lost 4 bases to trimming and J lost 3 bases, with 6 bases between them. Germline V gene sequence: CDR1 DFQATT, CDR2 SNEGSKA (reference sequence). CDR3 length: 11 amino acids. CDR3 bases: TGCAGTGCTAACAGGGAAGAGACCCAGTACTTC. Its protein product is CSANREETQYF.

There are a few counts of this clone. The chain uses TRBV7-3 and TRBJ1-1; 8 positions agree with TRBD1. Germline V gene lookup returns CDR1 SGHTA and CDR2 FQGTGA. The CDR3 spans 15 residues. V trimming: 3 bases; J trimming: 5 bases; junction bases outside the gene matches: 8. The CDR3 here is CASSFDRGSGTEAFF. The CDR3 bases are TGTGCCAGCAGCTTCGACAGGGGTTCGGGAACTGAAGCTTTCTTT.

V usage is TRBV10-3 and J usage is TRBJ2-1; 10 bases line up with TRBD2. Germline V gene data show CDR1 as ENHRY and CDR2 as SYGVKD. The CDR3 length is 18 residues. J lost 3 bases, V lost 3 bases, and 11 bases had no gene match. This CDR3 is CAISDPAGGLLDYNEQFF. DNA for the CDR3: TGTGCCATCAGTGACCCAGCGGGGGGGCTACTCGACTACAATGAGCAGTTCTTC.

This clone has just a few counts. In nucleotides, the CDR3 is TGTGCCACCAGCAGTGCGGGACTCTCCCCCGGGGAGCTGTTTTTT. It codes for CATSSAGLSPGELFF. The chain uses TRBV15 and TRBJ2-2; TRBD2 might be the D (6 bases). The V end lost 3 bases, the J end lost 6 bases, and 14 bases lay between the germline ends. The length of the CDR3 is 15 residues. Germline CDR1 is LNHNV and CDR2 is YYDKDF (reference sequence).

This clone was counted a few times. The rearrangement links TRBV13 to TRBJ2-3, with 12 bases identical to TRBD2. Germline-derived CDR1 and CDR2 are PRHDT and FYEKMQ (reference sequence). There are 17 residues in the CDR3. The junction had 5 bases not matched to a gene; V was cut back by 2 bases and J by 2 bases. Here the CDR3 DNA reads TGTGCCAGCAGCTTACTAGCGGGAGGGCCTAACACAGATACGCAGTATTTT. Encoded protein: CASSLLAGGPNTDTQYF. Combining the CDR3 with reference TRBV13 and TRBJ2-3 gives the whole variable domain AAGVIQSPRHLIKEKRETATLKCYPIPRHDTVYWYQQGPGQDPQFLISFYEKMQSDKGSIPDRFSAQQFSDYHSELNMSSLELGDSALYFCASSLLAGGPNTDTQYFGPGTRLTVL.

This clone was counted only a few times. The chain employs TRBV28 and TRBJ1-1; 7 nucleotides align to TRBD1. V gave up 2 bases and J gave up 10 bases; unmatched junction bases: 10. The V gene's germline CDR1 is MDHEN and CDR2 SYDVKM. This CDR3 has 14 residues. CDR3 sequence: CASSLVGQGVRAFF. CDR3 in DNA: TGTGCCAGCAGTTTAGTGGGCCAGGGGGTTAGAGCTTTCTTT.

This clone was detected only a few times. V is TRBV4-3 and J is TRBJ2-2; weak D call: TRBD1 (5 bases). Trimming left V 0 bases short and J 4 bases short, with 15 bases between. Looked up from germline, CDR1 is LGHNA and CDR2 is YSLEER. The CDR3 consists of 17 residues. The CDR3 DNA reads TGCGCCAGCAGCCAAGATAGACAGAATACCTTCACCGGGGAGCTGTTTTTT. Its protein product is CASSQDRQNTFTGELFF.

The CDR3 DNA reads TGTGCCAGCAGTTCCCAGTCCGAACCTAGCACAGATACGCAGTATTTT. Translation: CASSSQSEPSTDTQYF. The chain carries TRBV28 and TRBJ2-3; no reliable D call. This CDR3 spans 16 amino acids. Trimming removed 4 bases from V and 0 bases from J, with 14 bases in between. The germline CDR1 and CDR2 sequences are MDHEN and SYDVKM.

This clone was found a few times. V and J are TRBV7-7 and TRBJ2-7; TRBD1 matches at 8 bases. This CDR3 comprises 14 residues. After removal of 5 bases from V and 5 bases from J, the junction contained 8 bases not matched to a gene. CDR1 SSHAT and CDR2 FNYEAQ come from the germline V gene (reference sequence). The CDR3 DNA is TGTGCCAGCAGCGTAGGACAGGGAAGCCACGAGCAGTACTTC. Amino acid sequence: CASSVGQGSHEQYF.

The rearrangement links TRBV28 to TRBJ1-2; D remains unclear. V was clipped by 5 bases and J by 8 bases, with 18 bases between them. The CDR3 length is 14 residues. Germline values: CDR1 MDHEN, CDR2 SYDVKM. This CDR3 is CASSNPATLQGYTF. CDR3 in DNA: TGTGCCAGCAGTAACCCCGCGACATTACAGGGCTACACCTTC.

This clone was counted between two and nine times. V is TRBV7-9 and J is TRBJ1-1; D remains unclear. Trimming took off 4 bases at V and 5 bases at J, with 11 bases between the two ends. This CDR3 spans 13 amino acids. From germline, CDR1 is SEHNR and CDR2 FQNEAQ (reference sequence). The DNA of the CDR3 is TGTGCCAGCAGCTCTCGAGGAGGTACTGAAGCTTTCTTT. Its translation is CASSSRGGTEAFF.

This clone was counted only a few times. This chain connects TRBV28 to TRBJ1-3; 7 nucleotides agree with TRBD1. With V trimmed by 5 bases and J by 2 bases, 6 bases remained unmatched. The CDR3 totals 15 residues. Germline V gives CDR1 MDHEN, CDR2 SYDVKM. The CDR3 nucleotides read TGTGCCAGCAGTCCCGACAGGGAGGCTGGAAACACCATATATTTT. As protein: CASSPDREAGNTIYF.

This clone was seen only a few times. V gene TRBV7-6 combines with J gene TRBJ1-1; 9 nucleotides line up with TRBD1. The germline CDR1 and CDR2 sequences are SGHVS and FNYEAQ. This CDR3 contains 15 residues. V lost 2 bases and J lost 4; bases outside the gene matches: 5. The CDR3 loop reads CASSLTKQGATEAFF. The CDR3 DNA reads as TGTGCCAGCAGCTTAACGAAACAGGGGGCCACTGAAGCTTTCTTT.

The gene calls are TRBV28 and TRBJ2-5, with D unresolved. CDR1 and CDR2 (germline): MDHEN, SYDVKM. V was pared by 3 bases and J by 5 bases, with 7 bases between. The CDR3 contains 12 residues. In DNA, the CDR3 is TGTGCCAGCAGTTTGGCCGGGGAGACCCAGTACTTC. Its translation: CASSLAGETQYF.

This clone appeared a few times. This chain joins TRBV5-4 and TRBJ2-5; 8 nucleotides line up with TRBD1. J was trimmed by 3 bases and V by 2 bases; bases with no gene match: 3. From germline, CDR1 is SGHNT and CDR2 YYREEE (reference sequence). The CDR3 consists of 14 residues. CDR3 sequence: CASSFPDREETQYF. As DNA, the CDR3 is TGTGCCAGCAGCTTCCCGGACAGGGAAGAGACCCAGTACTTC.

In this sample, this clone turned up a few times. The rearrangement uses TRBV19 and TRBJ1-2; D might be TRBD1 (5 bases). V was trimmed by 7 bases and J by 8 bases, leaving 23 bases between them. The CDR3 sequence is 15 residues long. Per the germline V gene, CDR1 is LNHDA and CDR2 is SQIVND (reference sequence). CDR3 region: CASTPPPPGLGGYTF. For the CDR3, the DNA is TGTGCCAGTACCCCACCCCCTCCAGGGCTGGGCGGCTACACCTTC.

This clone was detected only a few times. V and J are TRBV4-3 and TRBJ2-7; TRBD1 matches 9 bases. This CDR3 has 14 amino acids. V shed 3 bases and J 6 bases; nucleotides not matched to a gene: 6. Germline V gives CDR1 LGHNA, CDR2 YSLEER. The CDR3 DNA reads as TGCGCCAGCAGCCACAGGGACAGGGTGGTCGAGCAGTACTTC. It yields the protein CASSHRDRVVEQYF.

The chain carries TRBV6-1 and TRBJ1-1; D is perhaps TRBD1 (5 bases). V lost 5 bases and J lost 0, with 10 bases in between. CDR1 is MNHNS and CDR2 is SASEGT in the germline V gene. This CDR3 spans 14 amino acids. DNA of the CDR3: TGTGCCAGCAGTTCCGACAGCATGAACACTGAAGCTTTCTTT. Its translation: CASSSDSMNTEAFF.